This is a list of T cell receptor beta chains from one sample in a study of blood T cell repertoires in COVID-19. The data were produced by immunoSEQ multiplex PCR, yet TCRdb's version contains in-frame clones alone and is incomplete. The sample yields about 270,000 clones, approximately 90% seen once. The sequencing input was PBMCs or T cells enriched from blood (not recorded which). The origin of the receptors is a middle-aged woman with acute COVID-19. Both conserved end residues are part of each CDR3. A D gene is named only where the DNA matches it firmly. The size entry is marked missing in some rows and otherwise reads once, few, many or a size class.

J: TRBJ2-5
length: 12
D: NA
size: NA
V: TRBV9
CDR3: CASSSGGETQYF
DNA: TGTGCCAGCAGCTCAGGAGGGGAGACCCAGTACTTC

J: TRBJ1-2
length: 16
D: TRBD1
size: NA
V: TRBV28
CDR3: CASSRQGEEANYGYTF
DNA: TGTGCCAGCAGTAGACAGGGGGAAGAGGCTAACTATGGCTACACCTTC

J: TRBJ1-1
length: 17
D: NA
size: NA
V: TRBV4-1
CDR3: CASSQLPRSQMNTEAFF
DNA: TGCGCCAGCAGCCAGTTACCCCGTTCACAGATGAACACTGAAGCTTTCTTT

J: TRBJ2-7
length: 14
D: NA
size: NA
V: TRBV13
CDR3: CASSLRTGPKGQYF
DNA: TGTGCCAGCAGCTTAAGGACTGGGCCGAAAGGGCAGTACTTC

J: TRBJ2-1
length: 16
D: TRBD2
size: NA
V: TRBV18
CDR3: CASSPSGTSGYNEQFF
DNA: TGTGCCAGCTCACCTAGCGGGACTAGCGGTTACAATGAGCAGTTCTTC

J: TRBJ2-1
length: 15
D: TRBD2
size: NA
V: TRBV19
CDR3: CASSAGSSGRDDQFF
DNA: TGTGCCAGTAGTGCTGGGAGTAGCGGGAGGGACGATCAGTTCTTC

J: TRBJ2-6
length: 14
D: NA
size: NA
V: TRBV19
CDR3: CASTGGSGANVLTF
DNA: TGTGCCAGCACCGGGGGCTCTGGGGCCAACGTCCTGACTTTC

J: TRBJ1-1
length: 15
D: NA
size: few
V: TRBV28
CDR3: CASNRVGQGRSEAFF
DNA: TGTGCCAGCAACAGGGTGGGGCAGGGAAGGTCTGAAGCTTTCTTT

J: TRBJ2-7
length: 13
D: TRBD2
size: NA
V: TRBV30
CDR3: CAWRRGLDGEQYF
DNA: TGTGCCTGGAGAAGGGGACTAGACGGCGAGCAGTACTTC

J: TRBJ1-3
length: 14
D: NA
size: NA
V: TRBV6-5
CDR3: CASSYEGSGNTIYF
DNA: TGTGCCAGCAGTTACGAGGGCTCTGGAAACACCATATATTTT

J: TRBJ2-7
length: 14
D: TRBD2
size: few
V: TRBV6-2/TRBV6-3
CDR3: CASSFFSGRIEQYF
DNA: TGTGCCAGCAGTTTTTTTAGCGGGAGGATCGAGCAGTACTTC

J: TRBJ1-1
length: 12
D: NA
size: few
V: TRBV19
CDR3: CASRFRDTEAFF
DNA: TGTGCCAGTAGATTTAGAGACACTGAAGCTTTCTTT

J: TRBJ2-7
length: 15
D: TRBD1
size: NA
V: TRBV18
CDR3: CASSQQGQGASEQYF
DNA: TGTGCCAGCTCACAACAGGGACAGGGGGCGAGTGAGCAGTACTTC

J: TRBJ1-2
length: 13
D: TRBD1
size: once
V: TRBV7-8
CDR3: CASSLGTGNGYTF
DNA: TGTGCCAGCAGCTTAGGGACAGGGAATGGCTACACCTTC

J: TRBJ1-6
length: 16
D: TRBD1
size: NA
V: TRBV28
CDR3: CASSLGDRVYNSPLHF
DNA: TGTGCCAGCAGTTTGGGGGACAGGGTCTATAATTCACCCCTCCACTTT

J: TRBJ1-6
length: 16
D: TRBD1
size: NA
V: TRBV18
CDR3: CASSPDRTGPGSPLHF
DNA: TGTGCCAGCTCACCGGACAGGACAGGGCCGGGTTCACCCCTCCACTTT

J: TRBJ1-2
length: 16
D: NA
size: NA
V: TRBV11-3
CDR3: CASSLSGAYPNYGYTF
DNA: TGTGCCAGCAGCTTATCGGGAGCATATCCTAACTATGGCTACACCTTC

J: TRBJ2-7
length: 16
D: TRBD1
size: NA
V: TRBV27
CDR3: CASSSLGGQGTYEQYF
DNA: TGTGCCAGCAGTTCGCTAGGAGGACAGGGCACCTACGAGCAGTACTTC

J: TRBJ2-3
length: 16
D: TRBD2
size: NA
V: TRBV5-4
CDR3: CASSLSGGFSTDTQYF
DNA: TGTGCCAGCAGCTTGAGCGGGGGGTTTAGCACAGATACGCAGTATTTT

J: TRBJ2-7
length: 16
D: TRBD1
size: NA
V: TRBV18
CDR3: CASSPGMEQGWDEQYF
DNA: TGTGCCAGCTCACCAGGGATGGAACAGGGGTGGGACGAGCAGTACTTC

J: TRBJ1-1
length: 13
D: TRBD1
size: few
V: TRBV30
CDR3: CAWGRTGNTEAFF
DNA: TGTGCCTGGGGTAGGACAGGGAACACTGAAGCTTTCTTT

J: TRBJ2-5
length: 13
D: NA
size: NA
V: TRBV27
CDR3: CASSFFGEETQYF
DNA: TGTGCCAGCAGTTTTTTCGGGGAAGAGACCCAGTACTTC

J: TRBJ2-5
length: 15
D: TRBD2
size: NA
V: TRBV5-1
CDR3: CASRGRGDPRETQYF
DNA: TGCGCCAGCAGGGGGCGGGGGGACCCCCGGGAGACCCAGTACTTC

J: TRBJ1-1
length: 15
D: TRBD1
size: once
V: TRBV27
CDR3: CASSREGQINTEAFF
DNA: TGTGCCAGCAGTAGAGAGGGACAGATCAACACTGAAGCTTTCTTT

J: TRBJ2-7
length: 12
D: NA
size: NA
V: TRBV18
CDR3: CASSQGTYEQYF
DNA: TGTGCCAGCTCCCAAGGGACTTACGAGCAGTACTTC

J: TRBJ1-1
length: 14
D: NA
size: NA
V: TRBV19
CDR3: CASKESRGGSEAFF
DNA: TGTGCCAGTAAAGAAAGCAGGGGAGGGTCTGAAGCTTTCTTT

J: TRBJ1-2
length: 14
D: TRBD1
size: NA
V: TRBV19
CDR3: CASRLTGTGYGYTF
DNA: TGTGCCAGTAGGCTAACCGGGACAGGCTATGGCTACACCTTC

J: TRBJ2-5
length: 15
D: TRBD2
size: NA
V: TRBV7-8
CDR3: CASSQLAGEGETQYF
DNA: TGTGCCAGCAGCCAGCTAGCGGGAGAAGGGGAGACCCAGTACTTC

J: TRBJ1-1
length: 13
D: NA
size: NA
V: TRBV5-1
CDR3: CASSTEGYTEAFF
DNA: TGCGCCAGCAGCACCGAGGGTTACACTGAAGCTTTCTTT

J: TRBJ2-7
length: 15
D: TRBD2
size: NA
V: TRBV11-3
CDR3: CASSPPTSGFGEQYF
DNA: TGTGCCAGCAGCCCACCGACTAGCGGGTTTGGCGAGCAGTACTTC

J: TRBJ2-5
length: 15
D: TRBD1
size: NA
V: TRBV11-1
CDR3: CASSLRRQGVETQYF
DNA: TGTGCCAGCAGCCTAAGGAGACAGGGAGTGGAGACCCAGTACTTC

J: TRBJ1-1
length: 15
D: TRBD1
size: NA
V: TRBV30
CDR3: CAWSARQGVGSEAFF
DNA: TGTGCCTGGAGTGCCCGACAGGGGGTAGGGTCTGAAGCTTTCTTT

J: TRBJ1-6
length: 16
D: TRBD1
size: NA
V: TRBV5-6
CDR3: CASSLTTGEYNSPLHF
DNA: TGTGCCAGCAGCCTAACGACAGGGGAATATAATTCACCCCTCCACTTT

J: TRBJ2-2
length: 15
D: NA
size: NA
V: TRBV5-1
CDR3: CASSLDTTNTGELFF
DNA: TGCGCCAGCAGCTTGGACACTACGAACACCGGGGAGCTGTTTTTT

J: TRBJ2-3
length: 16
D: NA
size: few
V: TRBV11-2
CDR3: CASSPLRGRSTDTQYF
DNA: TGTGCCAGCAGCCCGCTGCGGGGACGGAGCACAGATACGCAGTATTTT

J: TRBJ1-2
length: 14
D: NA
size: once
V: TRBV6-5
CDR3: CASRKAGGAAGYTF
DNA: TGTGCCAGCAGAAAGGCGGGCGGTGCAGCTGGCTACACCTTC

J: TRBJ1-2
length: 15
D: TRBD1
size: NA
V: TRBV4-2
CDR3: CASSQAEQGHYGYTF
DNA: TGTGCCAGCAGCCAAGCTGAACAGGGGCACTATGGCTACACCTTC

J: TRBJ1-5
length: 14
D: TRBD1
size: NA
V: TRBV30
CDR3: CAWSVGTVNQPQHF
DNA: TGTGCCTGGAGTGTAGGGACAGTCAATCAGCCCCAGCATTTT

J: TRBJ2-3
length: 13
D: NA
size: NA
V: TRBV28
CDR3: CASNGGPTDTQYF
DNA: TGTGCCAGCAACGGCGGGCCCACAGATACGCAGTATTTT

J: TRBJ2-3
length: 15
D: NA
size: NA
V: TRBV18
CDR3: CASSLMGDSTDTQYF
DNA: TGTGCCAGCTCCCTGATGGGAGATAGCACAGATACGCAGTATTTT

J: TRBJ2-5
length: 15
D: TRBD2
size: NA
V: TRBV28
CDR3: CASSLTSGYRETQYF
DNA: TGTGCCAGCAGCCTGACTAGCGGATATCGAGAGACCCAGTACTTC

J: TRBJ1-4
length: 14
D: NA
size: NA
V: TRBV28
CDR3: CASSLNPIREKLFF
DNA: TGTGCCAGCAGTTTAAACCCCATCCGGGAAAAACTGTTTTTT

J: TRBJ2-7
length: 16
D: TRBD2
size: NA
V: TRBV5-4
CDR3: CASSQGTSGDSYEQYF
DNA: TGTGCCAGCAGCCAAGGGACTAGCGGGGATTCCTACGAGCAGTACTTC

J: TRBJ1-3
length: 14
D: NA
size: NA
V: TRBV28
CDR3: CASSSRGSGNTIYF
DNA: TGTGCCAGCAGTTCTAGGGGGTCTGGAAACACCATATATTTT

J: TRBJ2-5
length: 13
D: NA
size: NA
V: TRBV5-1
CDR3: CASSLEQGETQYF
DNA: TGCGCCAGCAGCTTGGAGCAGGGAGAGACCCAGTACTTC

J: TRBJ2-1
length: 15
D: NA
size: NA
V: TRBV6-5
CDR3: CASSPSLWGDNEQFF
DNA: TGTGCCAGCAGTCCAAGCCTCTGGGGCGACAATGAGCAGTTCTTC